A selection of T cell receptor beta chains follows, all from one sample in a study of OX40 agonist ivuxolimab in advanced cancers. Data came from immunoSEQ multiplex PCR; TCRdb stores just in-frame clones and leaves some out. The sample has about 35,000 clones, about 84% seen once; the top ten hold more than 20%. Sample: CD4+ or CD8+ T cells sorted from blood, taken in a trial of the OX40 agonist ivuxolimab. These receptors all stem from an adult with an advanced solid tumor such as melanoma, head and neck, liver or kidney cancer. CDR3s include the opening cysteine and the closing phenylalanine or tryptophan. Each record gives: D gene, J gene, clone size, V gene, CDR3 DNA, CDR3 protein. The D gene is left open where the match is weak. Not all rows give a size; the values are once, few, many and, for expanded clones, a class.

NA TRBJ1-1 once TRBV27 TGTGCCAGCAGTCCCACAGGGACTGGAGCTTTCTTT CASSPTGTGAFF
TRBD2 TRBJ2-1 NA TRBV5-1 TGCGCCAGCAGCCTGACTAGCGGGGGCTACAATGAGCAGTTCTTC CASSLTSGGYNEQFF
NA TRBJ2-2 NA TRBV7-3 TGTGCCAGCAGCCGCCACTTGAACACCGGGGAGCTGTTTTTT CASSRHLNTGELFF
NA TRBJ2-3 NA TRBV6-1 TGTGCCAGGCCCCGTAGGTGGTATTTT CARPRRWYF
NA TRBJ1-4 NA TRBV6-5 TGTGCCAGCAGTCTACAGGGTGGGGAAAAACTGTTTTTT CASSLQGGEKLFF
NA TRBJ2-7 NA TRBV11-2 TGTGCCAGCAGCTTAGGGGGGGCCCACGAGCAGTACTTC CASSLGGAHEQYF
TRBD2 TRBJ2-1 NA TRBV4-1 TGCGCCAGCAGCCAGGAACTAGCGGCCCCCTACAATGAGCAGTTCTTC CASSQELAAPYNEQFF
TRBD2 TRBJ2-7 NA TRBV6-6 TGTGCCAGCAGTACTAGCGGTAGCTCCTACGAGCAGTACTTC CASSTSGSSYEQYF
NA TRBJ2-7 NA TRBV7-6 TGTGCCAGCAGCTTAACCGAGGGGGTCGGGTACGAGCAGTACTTC CASSLTEGVGYEQYF
NA TRBJ1-2 once TRBV16 TGTGCCAGCAGCCAATCCAGGGCAGCCCGCTATGGCTACACCTTC CASSQSRAARYGYTF
NA TRBJ1-2 NA TRBV5-1 TGCGCCAGCAGCTTCCGACAGGAAGACTATGGCTACACCTTC CASSFRQEDYGYTF
NA TRBJ2-1 NA TRBV10-1 TGCGCCATTCGTGGGCGGCGGGGCAACTACAATGAGCAGTTCTTC CAIRGRRGNYNEQFF
NA TRBJ1-1 NA TRBV30 TGTGCCTGGAGTTACACTGAAGCTTTCTTT CAWSYTEAFF
NA TRBJ1-2 NA TRBV28 TGTGCCAGCAGTTTCCTCAGGTCATTCTATGGCTACACCTTC CASSFLRSFYGYTF
NA TRBJ1-4 NA TRBV7-8 TGTGCCAGCAGCTCCACACAGGGATACACTAATGAAAAACTGTTTTTT CASSSTQGYTNEKLFF
TRBD2 TRBJ2-7 NA TRBV19 TGTGCCAGTAGTCCTAGCGGTTCCCTCTACGAGCAGTACTTC CASSPSGSLYEQYF
TRBD1 TRBJ2-7 NA TRBV7-9 TGTGCCAGCAGCTTACAAGTGACAGGGGGGCACGAGCAGTACTTC CASSLQVTGGHEQYF
TRBD1 TRBJ2-7 NA TRBV7-9 TGTGCCAGCAGCCCTAAAGACAGGGTCGAGCAGTACTTC CASSPKDRVEQYF
TRBD1 TRBJ2-3 NA TRBV7-9 TGTGCCAGCAGCTGGCACGGGGGACAGGGGACCCTCACAGATACGCAGTATTTT CASSWHGGQGTLTDTQYF
TRBD2 TRBJ2-1 NA TRBV7-9 TGTGCCAGCAGCCCACCCCTGACTAGCGGGAGTGGTTCAGATGAGCAGTTCTTC CASSPPLTSGSGSDEQFF
TRBD1 TRBJ1-6 NA TRBV28 TGTGCCAGCAGCTCGACAGGGGATCAATATAATTCACCCCTCCACTTT CASSSTGDQYNSPLHF
NA TRBJ1-4 NA TRBV25-1 TGTGCCAGCTCTGCCAGGACCGACGTTGAAAAACTGTTTTTT CASSARTDVEKLFF
TRBD2 TRBJ2-2 NA TRBV11-2 TGTGCCAGCAGCCATAGCGGGGGCCTGGCCGGGGAGCTGTTTTTT CASSHSGGLAGELFF
NA TRBJ2-6 NA TRBV2 TGTGCCAGCGGGGGTTCGTTAGTAGACAGCTACTCTGGGGCCAACGTCCTGACTTTC CASGGSLVDSYSGANVLTF
TRBD2 TRBJ2-1 few TRBV28 TGTGCCAGCAGCTTACTAGCGGTGAACTACAATGAGCAGTTCTTC CASSLLAVNYNEQFF
NA TRBJ1-1 NA TRBV4-3 TGCGCCAGCAGCCTCACAGCGACAGGTCTAATGAGGGCCACTGAAGCTTTCTTT CASSLTATGLMRATEAFF
NA TRBJ2-5 NA TRBV21-1 TGTGCCAGAGAGCGGGGGCAAGAGACCCAGTACTTC CARERGQETQYF
TRBD2 TRBJ2-7 few TRBV4-1 TGCGCCAGCTCTAGGGAGGGACCTACCTACGAGCAGTACTTC CASSREGPTYEQYF
NA TRBJ2-2 NA TRBV7-8 TGTGCCAGCAGCTTAGGGGGGTCCGGGGAGCTGTTTTTT CASSLGGSGELFF
NA TRBJ1-4 NA TRBV27 TGTGCCAGCAATGAGGGGGGCCCAACTAATGAAAAACTGTTTTTT CASNEGGPTNEKLFF
NA TRBJ1-5 NA TRBV7-9 TGTGCCAGCAGCTTAGAGGGAAGTAATCAGCCCCAGCATTTT CASSLEGSNQPQHF
TRBD1 TRBJ1-4 once TRBV2 TGTGCCATACCGGGACAGGCGGATGAAAAACTGTTTTTT CAIPGQADEKLFF
NA TRBJ2-7 NA TRBV4-1 TGCGCCAGCAGCCAAGGTACAGAAAGGCCCTCCTACGAGCAGTACTTC CASSQGTERPSYEQYF
NA TRBJ2-1 NA TRBV5-6 TGTGCCAGCAGCTTGGGGGGTCCAGTCCCGGGTTTCAATGAGCAGTTCTTC CASSLGGPVPGFNEQFF
NA TRBJ1-4 NA TRBV27 TGTGCCAGCAGTTTATCATTGGGCAGAGAAAAACTGTTTTTT CASSLSLGREKLFF
TRBD1 TRBJ1-1 NA TRBV27 TGTGCCAGCAAACAGGGGCACACTGAAGCTTTCTTT CASKQGHTEAFF
NA TRBJ1-3 NA TRBV7-9 TGTGCCAGCAGCTTACCCATTAGTTCTGGAAACACCATATATTTT CASSLPISSGNTIYF
TRBD1 TRBJ1-2 NA TRBV7-8 TGTGCCAGCAGCTTAGCACCTTCCGGGACAGGGGGCGAATATGGCTACACCTTC CASSLAPSGTGGEYGYTF
TRBD2 TRBJ2-4 NA TRBV9 TGTGCCAGCAGCGTAGCCCACGGGGGGGGCAAAAACATTCAGTACTTC CASSVAHGGGKNIQYF
TRBD1 TRBJ2-7 NA TRBV28 TGTGCCAGCAGTGACACAGGGGGGTACGAGCAGTACTTC CASSDTGGYEQYF
NA TRBJ2-6 NA TRBV29-1 TGCAGCGTTGAGGGGGGCGCAGGCTCTGGGGCCAACGTCCTGACTTTC CSVEGGAGSGANVLTF